This T cell receptor (beta chain) was documented in a study of T-cell reconstitution after alpha-beta-depleted transplantation in children. With respect to this clonotype: Its antigen is undetermined.

Construction of the TCRbeta library involved unique molecular identifiers. TCRdb reprocessed the PCR reads via MiXCR and lists one record per CDR3 protein. Of 550,000 to 600,000 distinct CDR3 sequences in the sample, roughly 24% are singletons; the top ten hold approximately 14%. CDR3 length: 13 amino acids. The V and J ends lost 7 bases and 4 bases respectively, with 11 bases between them. The germline V gene has CDR1 SGHTA and CDR2 FQGNSA. General study results and limits: Reportedly, only several hundred clones from non-depleted graft cells drove alpha-beta T-cell counts at about two months. Some patients owed their high day-60 TCRbeta diversity to surviving recipient T cells and thymic progenitors. Among T cells one year after transplant, newly produced cells accounted for most counts and diversity.

J is TRBJ1-5 and V is TRBV7-2; no reliable D call. The sequence derives from a boy in the first two years of life who had a stem cell transplant for acute myeloid leukemia, so the T cells may come from the graft donor. The source material was PBMCs, mostly from graft donor cells, sampled 360 days after TCRalphabeta/CD19-depleted stem cell transplant. CDR3 in DNA: TGTGCCAGCAACTCCGGGATTAATCAGCCCCAGCATTTT. This codes for CASNSGINQPQHF. The complete variable domain, with remaining parts taken from reference TRBV7-2 and TRBJ1-5, reads GAGVSQSPSNKVTEKGKDVELRCDPISGHTALYWYRQSLGQGLEFLIYFQGNSAPDKSGLPSDRFSAERTGGSVSTLTIQRTQQEDSAVYLCASNSGINQPQHFGDGTRLSIL.